This TCR beta chain emerged from a study of T cell responses to AZD1222 COVID-19 vaccine. Using immunoSEQ multiplex PCR, the repertoire was profiled, and TCRdb retains in-frame clones only, with some absent. This table holds hundreds of thousands of clones, 85% to 95% found once. This clonotype was obtained from an adult in good health. Source: peripheral blood, taken on day 0 of MenACWY control vaccination.

The chain's CDR3 is CATSRAGNQPQHF. The CDR3 DNA is TGTGCCACCAGCAGAGCGGGGAATCAGCCCCAGCATTTT. This sequence joins TRBV15 and TRBJ1-5; the D is unclear. CDR1 is LNHNV, CDR2 YYDKDF, per germline (reference sequence). V lost 1 base, J lost 4 bases, and 5 bases lay in between. CDR3 length equals 13 residues.